Presented here are 11 T cell receptor beta chains from one specimen sequenced in a study of identical twins. TCRdb reprocessed the 5' RACE reads via MiXCR and lists one record per CDR3 protein. The profile shows about 250,000 distinct CDR3 sequences, 6% to 8% of them singletons. The same sample was also studied in work on yellow fever vaccine responses in identical twins.

The sample consisted of CD8+ T cells sorted from blood. Every receptor here comes from a woman aged 18 to 35 in good health.

This clonotype was counted a few times. The V and J genes are TRBV2 and TRBJ1-1; perhaps TRBD1 as D (6 bases). Germline CDR1 and CDR2: SNHLY and FYNNEI. The germline V and J ends were trimmed by 8 bases and 4 bases, with 23 bases remaining between them. CDR3 length: 16 residues. The CDR3 region has the DNA TGTGCCAGCGCATTAGGACGGGGGGCGCGGGGCACTGAAGCTTTCTTT. This gives the protein CASALGRGARGTEAFF.

This clonotype has ten or more counts. This chain connects TRBV2 to TRBJ2-1, with no clear D. Germline V gene lookup returns CDR1 SNHLY and CDR2 FYNNEI. This CDR3 has 15 amino acids. V shed 3 bases and J shed 2 bases, with 11 bases lying between them. For the CDR3, the DNA is TGTGCCAGCAGTGATAATCCTAGTCCCTACAATGAGCAGTTCTTC. As protein: CASSDNPSPYNEQFF. Combining the CDR3 with reference TRBV2 and TRBJ2-1 gives the whole variable domain EPEVTQTPSHQVTQMGQEVILRCVPISNHLYFYWYRQILGQKVEFLVSFYNNEISEKSEIFDDQFSVERPDGSNFTLKIRSTKLEDSAMYFCASSDNPSPYNEQFFGPGTRLTVL.

This clonotype was counted at least ten times. V is TRBV3-1 and J is TRBJ2-2, with 13 bases lining up with TRBD2. Germline trimming cut 5 bases from V and 4 bases from J; bases unmatched to any gene: 7. The CDR3 has 17 residues. Germline CDR1 is LGHDT and CDR2 is YNNKEL (reference sequence). The CDR3 reads CASSMGLAGFATGELFF. CDR3 coding DNA: TGTGCCAGCAGCATGGGACTAGCGGGATTTGCCACCGGGGAGCTGTTTTTT.

This clonotype was found a few times. The chain recombines TRBV7-9 with TRBJ2-3; D is tentatively TRBD1 or TRBD2 (6 bases each). CDR3 length equals 16 residues. Trimming stripped 1 base from V and 6 bases from J, with 17 bases between. Germline V gene sequence: CDR1 SEHNR, CDR2 FQNEAQ (reference sequence). DNA of the CDR3: TGTGCCAGCAGCTTAGGCGGGACATCCCTGGGGGATACGCAGTATTTT. It encodes CASSLGGTSLGDTQYF.

This clonotype was recorded at least ten times. The rearrangement joins TRBV29-1 to TRBJ2-7, with a possible D match to TRBD1 (5 bases). This CDR3 comprises 12 residues. Looked up from germline, CDR1 is SQVTM and CDR2 is ANQGSEA. With 2 bases removed from V and 3 bases from J, the gap between germline ends came to 8 bases. The CDR3: CSVETGGYEQYF. The CDR3, as DNA: TGCAGCGTTGAAACAGGTGGCTACGAGCAGTACTTC.

The chain is built from TRBV7-3 and TRBJ2-3; possible D gene TRBD2, 6 bases. The germline V and J ends were trimmed by 1 base and 1 base, with 12 bases remaining between them. This CDR3 spans 16 amino acids. The germline CDR1 and CDR2 sequences are SGHTA and FQGTGA. CDR3 region: CASSLNREWGTDTQYF. CDR3 coding DNA: TGTGCCAGCAGCTTAAACCGGGAGTGGGGCACAGATACGCAGTATTTT.

This clonotype was picked up a small number of times. The V and J genes are TRBV11-2 and TRBJ2-1; 11 bases fit TRBD2. Germline V gene data show CDR1 as SGHAT and CDR2 as FQNNGV. There are 19 residues in the CDR3. The V gene end was trimmed by 5 bases and the J gene end by 7 bases; junction bases not matched to a gene: 19. CDR3 amino acids: CASSHWDSGGAGPPNEQFF. The CDR3 nucleotides read TGTGCCAGCAGCCACTGGGATAGCGGGGGGGCGGGCCCCCCAAATGAGCAGTTCTTC.

This clonotype was recorded a few times. The chain combines TRBV6-1 with TRBJ2-7; 7 bases align to TRBD2. Germline assignment: CDR1 MNHNS and CDR2 SASEGT. The CDR3 extends over 16 amino acids. V lost 6 bases to trimming and J lost 2 bases; unmatched junction nucleotides: 13. The CDR3 sequence: CASSDGGGGPTYEQYV. The DNA for the CDR3 is TGTGCCAGCAGCGATGGGGGGGGGGGTCCAACCTACGAGCAGTACGTC.

There are a few counts of this clonotype. The V call is TRBV6-1, the J call TRBJ2-5; perhaps TRBD1 as D (6 bases). The CDR3 contains 19 residues. Germline V gene sequence: CDR1 MNHNS, CDR2 SASEGT. Trimming stripped 4 bases from V and 0 bases from J, with 24 bases between. CDR3 coding DNA: TGTGCCAGCAGTGGGTTCCCGACAGGCTGTTCCCAGTACCAAGAGACCCAGTACTTC. This gives the protein CASSGFPTGCSQYQETQYF.

In its sample, this clonotype was seen many times. The chain carries TRBV7-9 and TRBJ2-7, with D possibly matching TRBD2 (6 bases). Between the trimmed V and J ends, which lost 0 bases and 2 bases, there was a span of 11 bases. The CDR3 totals 15 residues. The V gene's germline CDR1 is SEHNR and CDR2 FQNEAQ (reference sequence). Here the CDR3 DNA reads TGTGCCAGCAGCTTAGCGCGGGACGGAGCCTACGAGCAGTACGTC. It yields the protein CASSLARDGAYEQYV.

This chain's CDR3 is CASSSTSYQPQYF. Written as DNA, the CDR3 is TGTGCCAGCAGTAGTACTAGCTACCAGCCCCAGTACTTC. The chain links TRBV27 to TRBJ2-5; tentatively, D is TRBD2 (6 bases). Trimming removed 5 bases from V and 9 bases from J, with 16 bases in between. CDR1 is MNHEY, CDR2 SMNVEV, per germline (reference sequence). This CDR3 comprises 13 residues.